Below, 26 T cell receptor beta chains from the same sample are listed, as sequenced in a study of T cells in Graves' hyperthyroidism and ophthalmopathy (dated by TCRdb to between 2018 and 2021). Library preparation employed multiplex PCR. Sequencing was carried out with an Illumina HiSeq 2000. TCR beta CDR3 regions were amplified from RNA transcripts. The TCR CDR3 was subjected to a first round of RT-PCR using the HTBI primer set and the Qiagen OneStep RT-PCR kit. The public reads were quality trimmed at Q25 with fastp and then assembled into clones with MiXCR by TCRdb, keeping productive beta chains. Entries that share a CDR3 protein sequence are merged under the most common genes and DNA. For this sample the table gives approximately 520,000 distinct CDR3 sequences, of which 20% to 25% were detected only once. Around 27% of the sample is in the top ten clones. Sequencing was done on a sample of blood. These receptors all stem from a man aged 18 to 29 with Graves' hyperthyroidism.

The CDR3 reads CASSLDLTGVDGYTF. In DNA, the CDR3 is TGTGCCAGCAGCTTAGATCTAACAGGGGTAGATGGCTACACCTTC. The chain uses TRBV11-2 and TRBJ1-2, with TRBD1 matching 7 bases. The germline V gene has CDR1 SGHAT and CDR2 FQNNGV. Trimming at V came to 0 bases and at J to 6 bases, leaving 7 bases not matched to a gene. CDR3 length: 15 residues.

Many counts were recorded for this clonotype. This chain links TRBV19 with TRBJ2-4; no reliable D call. The germline gives CDR1 LNHDA, CDR2 SQIVND (reference sequence). CDR3 length: 18 residues. V dropped 3 bases and J dropped 0 bases, with 18 bases sitting between them. The DNA of the CDR3 is TGTGCCAGTAGTATGGGGATCAAGGTCCGCCTAGCCAAAAACATTCAGTACTTC. It yields the protein CASSMGIKVRLAKNIQYF.

With regard to this clonotype: Because it lacks the conserved phenylalanine or tryptophan at the end, this CDR3 is likely a read error. CDR3 loop: CASSLQGAYEQYL. The CDR3 region has the DNA TGTGCCAGCAGCCTACAGGGGGCCTACGAGCAGTACCTC. The chain has TRBV27 and TRBJ2-7, with 8 bases identical to TRBD1. The CDR3 is 13 residues long. Germline values: CDR1 MNHEY, CDR2 SMNVEV (reference sequence). Losses at the gene ends were 6 bases for V and 2 bases for J; bases not matched to a gene: 3.

Remarks on this clonotype: This may come from a read error, since a much larger clone is one base off. J is TRBJ1-1 and V is TRBV28; D is undetermined. Germline loops: CDR1 MDHEN, CDR2 SYDVKM. The CDR3 is 14 residues long. V gave up 5 bases and J gave up 0 bases, with 10 bases separating them. The CDR3 spells CASSPSDLNTEAFF. CDR3 sequence (DNA): TGTGCCAGCAGTCCCTCGGACTTGAACACTGAAGCTTTCTTT.

The gene calls are TRBV5-1 and TRBJ1-2; D not resolved. The CDR3 totals 15 residues. V lost 2 bases to trimming and J lost 5 bases, with 16 bases between them. CDR1 SGHRS and CDR2 YFSETQ come from the germline V gene. DNA for the CDR3: TGCGCCAGCAGCTTTTCCCCCGACGAATTATATGGCTACACCTTC. Translation: CASSFSPDELYGYTF.

This clonotype was detected ten times or more. The chain is built from TRBV2 and TRBJ1-2; D gene ambiguous. The CDR3 consists of 12 residues. With 8 bases removed from V and 5 bases from J, the gap between germline ends came to 12 bases. CDR1 SNHLY and CDR2 FYNNEI come from the germline V gene. CDR3 nucleotide sequence: TGTGCCAGCCCGGCAGAGTCATATGGCTACACCTTC. It codes for CASPAESYGYTF.

This clonotype was observed at least ten times. The CDR3 spells CATALTGGEPQHF. CDR3 nucleotide sequence: TGTGCCACCGCCTTGACAGGGGGCGAGCCCCAGCATTTT. The chain uses TRBV2 and TRBJ1-5, with 10 bases aligning to TRBD1. V trimming: 10 bases; J trimming: 8 bases; junction bases outside the gene matches: 8. CDR3 length: 13 amino acids. CDR1 SNHLY and CDR2 FYNNEI come from the germline V gene.

This clonotype was counted between two and nine times. This chain connects TRBV19 to TRBJ1-3; D is unclear. Looked up from germline, CDR1 is LNHDA and CDR2 is SQIVND (reference sequence). The CDR3 consists of 11 residues. V was trimmed by 11 bases and J by 2 bases, leaving 7 bases between them. CDR3 residues: CAVGPGNTIYF. In nucleotides, the CDR3 is TGTGCCGTTGGGCCTGGAAACACCATATATTTT.

This clonotype has at least ten counts. The chain joins TRBV6-5 to TRBJ1-3, with unresolved D. The germline CDR1 and CDR2 sequences are MNHEY and SVGAGI. The germline V and J ends were trimmed by 4 bases and 2 bases, with 9 bases remaining between them. This CDR3 is 14 amino acids long. The CDR3: CASSSETAGNTIYF. In nucleotides, the CDR3 is TGTGCCAGCAGTTCGGAGACGGCTGGAAACACCATATATTTT.

This clonotype showed up many times. The chain employs TRBV30 and TRBJ1-2; D call uncertain. CDR1 and CDR2 from the germline V gene are GTSNPN and SVGIG (reference sequence). The CDR3 has 11 residues. Trimming removed 2 bases at V and 8 bases at J, with 9 bases between. The CDR3 spells CAWSLGKGYTF. In nucleotides, the CDR3 is TGTGCCTGGAGTCTGGGGAAAGGCTACACCTTC.

Of note for this clonotype: It may be a read error: a sequence one base away is much more abundant. The CDR3 does not end in the conserved phenylalanine or tryptophan, so this is likely a read error. This rearrangement joins TRBV5-4 to TRBJ2-2; weak D call: TRBD2 (6 bases). Per germline, CDR1 SGHNT and CDR2 YYREEE (reference sequence). The CDR3 totals 16 residues. Trimming took 0 bases from V and 2 from J, leaving 11 bases between them. The CDR3 DNA reads as TGTGCCAGCAGCTTGGGTATGGGGGGAAACACCGGGGAGCTGTTTTGT. This sequence encodes CASSLGMGGNTGELFC.

The table lists this clonotype with many counts. The rearrangement links TRBV11-3 to TRBJ2-5; D is uncertain. Trimming took 3 bases from V and 0 from J, leaving 8 bases between them. The CDR3 covers 14 residues. Per the germline V gene, CDR1 is SGHNT and CDR2 is YENEEA. CDR3 coding DNA: TGTGCCAGCAGCTTTACCAAGAACCAAGAGACCCAGTACTTC. Protein product: CASSFTKNQETQYF.

This clonotype was observed at least ten times. The chain links TRBV5-1 to TRBJ1-1, with TRBD1 matching over 11 bases. Germline V gene sequence: CDR1 SGHRS, CDR2 YFSETQ. The CDR3 runs 15 residues. V shed 4 bases and J 5 bases; nucleotides not matched to a gene: 7. The CDR3: CASSGGQGAETEAFF. CDR3 nucleotides: TGCGCCAGCAGCGGTGGACAGGGGGCAGAAACTGAAGCTTTCTTT.

This clonotype was counted between two and nine times. The chain links TRBV5-1 to TRBJ2-5; D gene unclear. The CDR3 covers 16 residues. Between the trimmed V and J ends, which lost 4 bases and 7 bases, there was a span of 23 bases. CDR1 SGHRS and CDR2 YFSETQ come from the germline V gene. CDR3 region: CASSLAPGPSVGTQYF. CDR3 nucleotide sequence: TGCGCCAGCAGCCTCGCCCCCGGGCCGAGCGTCGGGACCCAGTACTTC.

The chain recombines TRBV27 with TRBJ2-7; 7 bases agree with TRBD1. Germline-derived CDR1 and CDR2 are MNHEY and SMNVEV (reference sequence). This CDR3 contains 13 residues. Trimming took 5 bases from V and 5 from J; bases not matched to a gene: 6. CDR3 amino acids: CASSVTGFHEQYF. As DNA, the CDR3 is TGTGCCAGCAGTGTGACAGGGTTCCACGAGCAGTACTTC.

This clonotype was seen ten or more times. This chain links TRBV7-6 with TRBJ2-5; 7 positions agree with TRBD1. Germline-derived CDR1 and CDR2 are SGHVS and FNYEAQ. V lost 3 bases to trimming and J lost 2 bases; unmatched junction nucleotides: 3. There are 14 residues in the CDR3. CDR3 region: CASSFRDSQETQYF. The CDR3 DNA is TGTGCCAGCAGCTTCCGGGACAGTCAAGAGACCCAGTACTTC.

This chain uses TRBV6-4 with TRBJ1-5; 7 positions match TRBD1. J lost 3 bases, V lost 2 bases, and 4 bases had no gene match. This CDR3 is built from 15 residues. Germline V gene sequence: CDR1 MRHNA, CDR2 SNTAGT. The CDR3 is CASSDRGRDNQPQHF. The CDR3 region has the DNA TGTGCCAGCAGTGACAGGGGGCGCGACAATCAGCCCCAGCATTTT.

This clonotype was found many times. The chain links TRBV19 to TRBJ2-7, with TRBD2 matching over 15 bases. In germline, CDR1 is LNHDA, CDR2 SQIVND (reference sequence). CDR3 length equals 17 residues. Trimming cost V 4 bases and J 0 bases; bases outside gene matches: 4. CDR3 protein: CASSTGLAGGRSYEQYF. DNA of the CDR3: TGTGCCAGTAGTACGGGACTAGCGGGGGGCCGCTCCTACGAGCAGTACTTC. The full variable domain, its missing parts supplied by reference TRBV19 and TRBJ2-7, is DGGITQSPKYLFRKEGQNVTLSCEQNLNHDAMYWYRQDPGQGLRLIYYSQIVNDFQKGDIAEGYSVSREKKESFPLTVTSAQKNPTAFYLCASSTGLAGGRSYEQYFGPGTRLTVT.

This clonotype occurred a few times. This chain links TRBV6-1 with TRBJ1-6; D is unresolved. The germline gives CDR1 MNHNS, CDR2 SASEGT. V gave up 5 bases and J gave up 9 bases, with 14 bases separating them. The CDR3 is made up of 14 amino acids. CDR3 nucleotides: TGTGCCAGCAGTCCCGGACCCGGAGGTTCACCCCTCCACTTT. Translated: CASSPGPGGSPLHF.

A few counts support this clonotype. V usage is TRBV9 and J usage is TRBJ2-5, with D perhaps given as TRBD1 or TRBD2 (6 bases each). The CDR3 is made up of 15 amino acids. Germline lookup yields CDR1 SGDLS and CDR2 YYNGEE. The V gene lost 0 bases and the J gene lost 1 base, with 10 bases spanning the gap. In nucleotides, the CDR3 is TGTGCCAGCAGCGTAGGAGGGGGGTTCCAAGAGACCCAGTACTTC. Protein: CASSVGGGFQETQYF.

This sequence joins TRBV20-1 and TRBJ2-7, with 12 bases fitting TRBD2. With V trimmed by 6 bases and J by 2 bases, 8 bases remained unmatched. Germline CDR1 reads DFQATT; CDR2 reads SNEGSKA (reference sequence). The CDR3 runs 15 residues. This chain's CDR3 is CSARPSGRGAYEQYF. In nucleotides, the CDR3 is TGCAGTGCGAGACCTAGCGGGAGGGGCGCCTACGAGCAGTACTTC.

The table lists this clonotype with a few counts. CDR3 protein: CASSLGGSSRYTEAFF. The CDR3 DNA reads TGTGCCAGCAGTTTAGGGGGTTCTTCCAGGTACACTGAAGCTTTCTTT. The chain joins TRBV12-3 or TRBV12-4 to TRBJ1-1, with D uncertain. CDR3 length: 16 amino acids. V lost 1 base and J lost 3, with 15 bases in between.

As regards this clonotype: One end of the junction varies from germline; a read error may be responsible. This sequence joins TRBV5-1 and TRBJ1-1; no firm D call. CDR1 SGHRS and CDR2 YFSETQ come from the germline V gene. The CDR3 has 14 residues. CDR3 sequence: CASSLPGMNTEACF. As DNA, the CDR3 is TGCGCCAGCAGCTTGCCGGGGATGAACACTGAAGCTTGCTTT.

This chain links TRBV12-3 or TRBV12-4 with TRBJ2-7; D remains unclear. CDR3 size: 15 residues. The V end lost 6 bases, the J end lost 0 bases, and 15 bases lay between the germline ends. CDR3 sequence (DNA): TGTGCCAGCAGGGGGATGGCCGTTCCCTCCTACGAGCAGTACTTC. This gives the protein CASRGMAVPSYEQYF.

V is TRBV4-1 and J is TRBJ1-2; no clear D gene. The CDR3 covers 14 residues. The V and J ends lost 1 base and 3 bases respectively, with 9 bases between them. CDR1 is MGHRA and CDR2 is YSYEKL in the germline V gene. The CDR3 loop is CASSQVTQYYGYTF. The CDR3 DNA reads as TGCGCCAGCAGCCAAGTTACACAGTACTATGGCTACACCTTC.

This clonotype was counted between two and nine times. The chain links TRBV11-2 to TRBJ2-7, with a weak D call TRBD1 (5 bases). V lost 8 bases and J 7 bases, leaving 12 bases between the germline ends. The CDR3 spans 11 residues. Germline V CDR1 and CDR2: SGHAT, FQNNGV. In DNA form, the CDR3 reads TGTGCCAGCCAGACAGTCCGGGAGCAGTACTTC. It encodes CASQTVREQYF.